This is a list of T cell receptor beta chains from one sample in a study of Graves' ophthalmopathy and Graves' hyperthyroidism. TCRdb reanalysed the multiplex PCR reads using MiXCR and keeps one entry per CDR3 protein. Of roughly 400,000 distinct CDR3 sequences in the sample, 15% were seen once. The material sequenced was peripheral blood. The receptors come from a woman younger than 35 with stable Graves' hyperthyroidism. CDR3s include the opening cysteine and the closing phenylalanine or tryptophan. D genes are given only for firm matches. Expanded clones are given a class, and other clones once, few, many or no size at all.

>TRBV6-2/TRBV6-3|TRBJ2-7|many|TRBD1
TGTGCCAGCAGTCCAGACAGGGGTGAATACGAGCAGTACTTC
CASSPDRGEYEQYF
>TRBV6-1|TRBJ1-1|-|-
TGTGCCGCCAATTCCTACACTGAGGCTTTCTTT
CAANSYTEAFF
>TRBV5-6|TRBJ2-7|-|-
TGTGCCAGCAGCTTGGATGTCGGGGAGCAGTACTTC
CASSLDVGEQYF
>TRBV11-1|TRBJ2-2|many|TRBD1
TGTGCCAGCAGCTTACGGACAGGGACAACCCTCACTAACGTCGGGGAGCTGTTTTTT
CASSLRTGTTLTNVGELFF
>TRBV6-5|TRBJ2-2|many|TRBD2
TGTGCCAGCAGTTACTCGGGACTAGTCATCGGGGAGCTGTTTTTT
CASSYSGLVIGELFF
>TRBV6-1|TRBJ1-2|-|-
TGTGCCAGCAGAGAGTTGAGGCCATATAACTATGGCTACACCTTC
CASRELRPYNYGYTF
>TRBV6-5|TRBJ1-5|many|TRBD1
TGTGCCAGCAGTTACTCTCCGACAGGGGCGCAGCCCCAGCATTTT
CASSYSPTGAQPQHF
>TRBV12-5|TRBJ1-5|many|-
TGTGCTAGTGCGGGTGTTTCAAGCAATCAGCCCCAGCATTTT
CASAGVSSNQPQHF
>TRBV6-1|TRBJ2-7|many|-
TGTGCCAGCAGAATCCTGAGCTCCTACGAGCAGTACTTC
CASRILSSYEQYF
>TRBV20-1|TRBJ1-1|many|-
TGCAGTGCTAGAGGGGGTATGGGGGATGAAGCTTTCTTT
CSARGGMGDEAFF
>TRBV6-2/TRBV6-3|TRBJ2-7|many|-
TGTGCCAGCAGTACTGACGGCCCCTACGAGCAGTACTTC
CASSTDGPYEQYF
>TRBV4-2|TRBJ2-5|many|TRBD2
TGTGCCAGCAGCCAAGATCCTAGCGGGGGTCAAGAGACCCAGTACTTC
CASSQDPSGGQETQYF
>TRBV5-1|TRBJ2-7|many|-
TGCGCCAGCACCGACCAACAGAGCTACGAGCAGTACTTC
CASTDQQSYEQYF
>TRBV6-5|TRBJ1-2|many|TRBD1
TGTGCCAGCAGTAATGGACAGGGACAGGGCTACACCTTC
CASSNGQGQGYTF
>TRBV6-2/TRBV6-3|TRBJ1-1|many|-
TGTGCCAGCAGTCTCTTGAACACTGAAGCTTTCTTT
CASSLLNTEAFF
>TRBV3-1|TRBJ1-3|-|-
TGTGCCAGCAGCCGAGGAGGGGAAGACACCATATATTTT
CASSRGGEDTIYF
>TRBV11-1|TRBJ1-1|few|TRBD1
TGTGCCAGCAGTAATACCCCGGGACAGGGTGGGGAGAATGAAGCTTTCTTT
CASSNTPGQGGENEAFF
>TRBV19|TRBJ1-2|many|TRBD1
TGTGCCAGTAGTATAGGGCAGGGGGCCTTGGGCTACACCTTC
CASSIGQGALGYTF
>TRBV12-3/TRBV12-4|TRBJ1-5|many|-
TGTGCCAGCAACAGGTGGGGGGGAAGCAACCAGCCCCAGCATTTT
CASNRWGGSNQPQHF
>TRBV5-1|TRBJ1-2|-|TRBD1
TGCGCCAGCAGCTTGATACCGGGACAGGCTGTTTATGGCTACACCTTC
CASSLIPGQAVYGYTF
>TRBV7-9|TRBJ1-2|few|-
TGTGCCAGCAGCTTACGGGGGCCAGCTAATGGCTACACCTTC
CASSLRGPANGYTF
>TRBV6-1|TRBJ1-4|-|-
TGTGCCACCGGGGCCAGGGGTTATGAAAAACTGTTTTTT
CATGARGYEKLFF
>TRBV20-1|TRBJ1-5|many|-
TGCAGTGCTAGAGGGCGGGCCGGGGGGAATCAGCCCCAGCATTTT
CSARGRAGGNQPQHF
>TRBV19|TRBJ1-1|-|-
TGTGCCAGTAGTATAGATCTGACGGGGGCTGAAGCTTTCTTT
CASSIDLTGAEAFF